This T cell receptor beta chain was profiled in a study of cytomegalovirus exposure and HLA in healthy donors. Overall study findings and caveats: An analysis done earlier found most TCR beta V segments productive about 87% or about 30% of the time. Under in vitro conditions, three CMV-associated chains were confirmed as specific for CMV antigens.

With 60 Vbeta and 13 Jbeta primers, the PCR was carried out. TCRdb's copy holds only in-frame clones and misses some; the assay was immunoSEQ multiplex PCR. The repertoire holds more than 80,000 clones, with about 60% as singletons. With regard to this clone: Its matching antigen is unknown.

This sequence originates from a woman aged 40 to 50 in good health and CMV-seropositive. Sequenced input: PBMCs.

CDR3 in DNA: TGTGCCAGCCATAGAGTAAGCGGTATTGGAAACACCATATATTTT. Translating it yields CASHRVSGIGNTIYF. The chain combines TRBV6-6 with TRBJ1-3; D is unclear. The ends were cut back, 8 bases at V and 3 bases at J, with 17 bases in the middle. The CDR3 totals 15 residues. Germline V gives CDR1 MNHNY, CDR2 SVGAGI (reference sequence).